This T cell receptor (beta chain) came from a study of blood T cell repertoires in COVID-19. Study as a whole: Acute and convalescent COVID-19 specimens originated in the United States, Italy and Spain. T cells, B-cell-depleted T cells, or PBMCs provided the cDNA or gDNA that served as material.

This CDR3 spans 13 amino acids. V was clipped by 4 bases and J by 4 bases, with 11 bases between them. The V gene's germline CDR1 is SGHRS and CDR2 YFSETQ. This clone came up a few times. Profiled with immunoSEQ multiplex PCR; TCRdb holds only in-frame clones, not every one. Among hundreds of thousands of clones, about 80% were seen once, and the ten largest hold around 2.5%. The sample was peripheral blood. J is TRBJ1-1 and V is TRBV5-1; the D is unclear. The TCR originated in a woman aged 40 to 49 with active or convalescent COVID-19. The CDR3 sequence: CASSPDLGTEAFF. The CDR3 DNA follows: TGCGCCAGCAGCCCGGACTTGGGCACTGAAGCTTTCTTT.